This T cell receptor (beta chain) emerged from a study of blood T cell repertoires in COVID-19. On the study more broadly: Acute and convalescent COVID-19 specimens originated in the United States, Italy and Spain. T cells, B-cell-depleted T cells, or PBMCs supplied cDNA or gDNA.

Germline loops: CDR1 SGHVS, CDR2 FQNEAQ. CDR3 length equals 13 residues. The germline V and J ends were trimmed by 1 base and 4 bases, with 7 bases remaining between them. Using immunoSEQ multiplex PCR, the repertoire was profiled, and TCRdb retains in-frame clones only, with some absent. There are 40,000 to 60,000 clones in the sample; approximately 85% occur only once, and around 14% lies in the top ten. This chain joins TRBV7-8 and TRBJ1-2; possible D gene TRBD1, 5 bases. This sequence originates from a human donor in a cohort sampled during active COVID-19. Sequenced material: peripheral blood. The CDR3 DNA reads as TGTGCCAGCAGCTTAGACACAGGCTATGGCTACACCTTC. Translation: CASSLDTGYGYTF.